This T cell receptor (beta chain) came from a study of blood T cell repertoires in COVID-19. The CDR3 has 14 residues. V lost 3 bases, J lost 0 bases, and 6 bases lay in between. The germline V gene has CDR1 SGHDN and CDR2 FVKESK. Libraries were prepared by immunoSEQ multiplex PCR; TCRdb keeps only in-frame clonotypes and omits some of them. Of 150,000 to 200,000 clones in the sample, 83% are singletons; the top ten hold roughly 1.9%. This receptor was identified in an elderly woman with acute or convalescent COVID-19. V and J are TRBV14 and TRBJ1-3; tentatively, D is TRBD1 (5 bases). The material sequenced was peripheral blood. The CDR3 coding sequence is TGTGCCAGCAGCCAGACAGTCTCTGGAAACACCATATATTTT. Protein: CASSQTVSGNTIYF. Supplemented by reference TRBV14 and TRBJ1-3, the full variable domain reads EAGVTQFPSHSVIEKGQTVTLRCDPISGHDNLYWYRRVMGKEIKFLLHFVKESKQDESGMPNNRFLAERTGGTYSTLKVQPAELEDSGVYFCASSQTVSGNTIYFGEGSWLTVV.